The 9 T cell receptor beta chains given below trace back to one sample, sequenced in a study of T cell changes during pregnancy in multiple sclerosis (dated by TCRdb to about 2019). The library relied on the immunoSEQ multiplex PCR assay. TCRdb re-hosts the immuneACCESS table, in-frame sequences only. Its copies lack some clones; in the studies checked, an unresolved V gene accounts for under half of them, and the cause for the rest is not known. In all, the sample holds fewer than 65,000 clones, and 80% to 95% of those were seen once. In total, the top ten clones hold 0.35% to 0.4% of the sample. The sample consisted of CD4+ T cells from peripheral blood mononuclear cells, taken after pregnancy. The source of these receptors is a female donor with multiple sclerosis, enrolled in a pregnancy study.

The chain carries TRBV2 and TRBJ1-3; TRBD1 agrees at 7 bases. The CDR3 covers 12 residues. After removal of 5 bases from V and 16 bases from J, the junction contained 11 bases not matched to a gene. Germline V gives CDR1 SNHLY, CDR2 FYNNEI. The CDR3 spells CASSRDREVSYF. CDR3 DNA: TGTGCCAGCAGTCGAGACAGGGAAGTGTCCTATTTT.

As DNA, the CDR3 is TGTGCCAGCAGTTTGGGAGTCTACACCGGGGAGCTGTTTTTT. Protein: CASSLGVYTGELFF. V is TRBV27 and J is TRBJ2-2, with a possible D match to TRBD2 (5 bases). Trimming took 3 bases from V and 3 from J, leaving 8 bases between them. The CDR3 sequence is 14 residues long. Germline V lookup: CDR1 MNHEY, CDR2 SMNVEV (reference sequence).

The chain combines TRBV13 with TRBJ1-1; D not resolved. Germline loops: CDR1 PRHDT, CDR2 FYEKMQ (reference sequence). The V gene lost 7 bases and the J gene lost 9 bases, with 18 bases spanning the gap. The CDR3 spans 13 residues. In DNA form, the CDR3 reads TGTGCCAGCATGATACAGCGGATCGAGAAAGCTTTCTTT. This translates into CASMIQRIEKAFF.

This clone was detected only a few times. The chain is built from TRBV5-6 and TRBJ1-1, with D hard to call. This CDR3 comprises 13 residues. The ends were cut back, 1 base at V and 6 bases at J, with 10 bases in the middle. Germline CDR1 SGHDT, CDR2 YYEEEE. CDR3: CASSLRRLPEAFF. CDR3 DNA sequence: TGTGCCAGCAGCTTGAGGAGGCTCCCTGAAGCTTTCTTT.

CDR3 nucleotide sequence: TGCGCCAGCAGCTTGGTTAGCGGGAGGAGAACCGGGGAGCTGTTTTTT. It encodes CASSLVSGRRTGELFF. The gene calls are TRBV5-1 and TRBJ2-2; 10 bases line up with TRBD2. The V segment lost 0 bases and the J segment 5 bases; nucleotides outside the gene matches: 4. This CDR3 is built from 16 residues. The germline V gene has CDR1 SGHRS and CDR2 YFSETQ. Filled out from reference TRBV5-1 and TRBJ2-2, the complete variable domain reads KAGVTQTPRYLIKTRGQQVTLSCSPISGHRSVSWYQQTPGQGLQFLFEYFSETQRNKGNFPGRFSGRQFSNSRSEMNVSTLELGDSALYLCASSLVSGRRTGELFFGEGSRLTVL.

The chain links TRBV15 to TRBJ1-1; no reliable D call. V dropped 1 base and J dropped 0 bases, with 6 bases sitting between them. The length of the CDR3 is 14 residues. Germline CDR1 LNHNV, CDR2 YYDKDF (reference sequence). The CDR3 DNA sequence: TGTGCCACCAGCAGAGTGCGGATGAACACTGAAGCTTTCTTT. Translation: CATSRVRMNTEAFF.

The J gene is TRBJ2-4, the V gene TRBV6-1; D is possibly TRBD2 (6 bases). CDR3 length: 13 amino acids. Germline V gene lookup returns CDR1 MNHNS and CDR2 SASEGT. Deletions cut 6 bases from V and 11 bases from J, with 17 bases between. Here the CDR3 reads CASRFLGTEFQYF. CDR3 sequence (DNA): TGTGCCAGCAGATTTCTCGGGACTGAGTTTCAGTACTTC.

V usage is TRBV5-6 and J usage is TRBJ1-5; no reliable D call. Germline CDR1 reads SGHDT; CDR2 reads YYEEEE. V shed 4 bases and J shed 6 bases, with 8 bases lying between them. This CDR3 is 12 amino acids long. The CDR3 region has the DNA TGTGCCAGCAGCGTCTACAGTCAGCCCCAGCATTTT. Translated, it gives CASSVYSQPQHF.

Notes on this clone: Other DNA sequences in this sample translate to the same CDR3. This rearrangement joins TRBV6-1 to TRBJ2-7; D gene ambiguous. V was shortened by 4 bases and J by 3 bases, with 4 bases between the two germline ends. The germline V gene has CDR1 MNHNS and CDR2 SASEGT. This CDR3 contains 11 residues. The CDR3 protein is CASSGLYEQYF. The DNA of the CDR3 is TGTGCCAGCAGTGGACTCTACGAGCAGTACTTC.